This paragraph covers one T cell receptor (beta chain) sequence. The protocol was immunoSEQ multiplex PCR, while the TCRdb copy is restricted to in-frame clones and leaves out a portion. The sample gives tens of thousands of clones, roughly nine tenths of which show up once; roughly 1.5% is in the top ten. The CDR3 contains 15 residues. The J segment lost 8 bases and the V segment lost 4 bases, leaving 5 bases of the junction unmatched. Germline V CDR1 and CDR2: MNHEY, SVGAGI. This entry belongs to a study of T cell changes during pregnancy in multiple sclerosis. The chain has TRBV6-5 and TRBJ2-1; 13 bases match TRBD2. The sequencing here drew on peripheral blood, taken in the third trimester of pregnancy. The clonotype was recovered from a female donor with multiple sclerosis, enrolled in a pregnancy study. This chain's CDR3 is CASSSGLAGFYEQFF. CDR3 sequence (DNA): TGTGCCAGCAGTTCGGGACTAGCGGGATTCTATGAGCAGTTCTTC.